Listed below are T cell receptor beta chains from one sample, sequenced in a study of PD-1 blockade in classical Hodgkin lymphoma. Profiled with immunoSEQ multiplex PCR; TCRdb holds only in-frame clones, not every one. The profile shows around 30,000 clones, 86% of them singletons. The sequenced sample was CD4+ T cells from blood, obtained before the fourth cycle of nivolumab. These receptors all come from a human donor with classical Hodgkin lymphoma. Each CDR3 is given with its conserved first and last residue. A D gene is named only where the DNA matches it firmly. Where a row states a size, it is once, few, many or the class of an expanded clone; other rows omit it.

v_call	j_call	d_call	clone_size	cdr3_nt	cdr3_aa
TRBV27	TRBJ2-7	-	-	TGTGCCAGCGCTTGGGCAGGGAGTTTGGTCTACGAGCAGTACTTC	CASAWAGSLVYEQYF
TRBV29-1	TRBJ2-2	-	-	TGCAGCGTTGGGCAGTCGAACACCGGGGAGCTGTTTTTT	CSVGQSNTGELFF
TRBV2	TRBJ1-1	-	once	TGTGCCAGCTTTCAGGGAGTTGGGATCCAAGCTTTCTTT	CASFQGVGIQAFF
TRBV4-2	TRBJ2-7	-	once	TGTGCCAGCAGCCAAAAGGGGGCGGGGGCCTCCTACGAGCAGTACTTC	CASSQKGAGASYEQYF
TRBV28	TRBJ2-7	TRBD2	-	TGTGCCAGCAGCAGACTAGCGGGAGGGTACGAGCAGTACTTC	CASSRLAGGYEQYF
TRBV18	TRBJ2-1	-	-	TGTGCCAGCTCACCACTAATGAGGAAGCGCGGGGTCAATGAGCAGTTCTTC	CASSPLMRKRGVNEQFF
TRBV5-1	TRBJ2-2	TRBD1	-	TGCGCCACCATGACAGGGGGCCACACCGGGGAGCTGTTTTTT	CATMTGGHTGELFF
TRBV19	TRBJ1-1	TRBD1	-	TGTGCCAGTAGGTCTGGACAGGGCAAGAACACTGAAGCTTTCTTT	CASRSGQGKNTEAFF
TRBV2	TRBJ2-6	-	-	TGTGCCAGCATCCTCGAATGGGCTGGGGCCAACGTCCTGACTTTC	CASILEWAGANVLTF
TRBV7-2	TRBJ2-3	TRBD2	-	TGTGCCAGCAGCTTAGCGGGACTAGCGGGGGGGCCGACAGATACGCAGTATTTT	CASSLAGLAGGPTDTQYF
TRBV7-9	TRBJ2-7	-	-	TGTGCCAGCAGCTTAGATTTGAGGGGTCCCCTTGTGTACTTC	CASSLDLRGPLVYF
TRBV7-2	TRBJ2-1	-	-	TGTGCCAGCAGCTTAGGTGTCCTGACCAATGAGCAGTTCTTC	CASSLGVLTNEQFF
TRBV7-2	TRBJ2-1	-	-	TGTGCCAGCAGCTTAACCAGGGGAGAATACAATGAGCAGTTCTTC	CASSLTRGEYNEQFF
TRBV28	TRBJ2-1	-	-	TGTGCCAGCAGTTACGGACACCTCTCCTACAATGAGCAGTTCTTC	CASSYGHLSYNEQFF
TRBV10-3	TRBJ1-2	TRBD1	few	TGTGCCATCAGTGCTGGACAGGTTGGTTATGGCTACACCTTC	CAISAGQVGYGYTF
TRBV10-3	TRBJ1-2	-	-	TGTGCCATCAGTGAAGATAGGGTTAACTATGGCTACACCTTC	CAISEDRVNYGYTF
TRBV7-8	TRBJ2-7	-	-	TGTGCCAGCAGCCCGACAAGGGTCCCCTACGAGCAGTACTTC	CASSPTRVPYEQYF
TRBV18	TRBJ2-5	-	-	TGTGCCAGCTCACCTAAGCGGAACCAAGAGACCCAGTACTTC	CASSPKRNQETQYF
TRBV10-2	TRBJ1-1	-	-	TGCGCCAGCAGACTAGGACTGGGGGGAATAACTGAAGCTTTCTTT	CASRLGLGGITEAFF
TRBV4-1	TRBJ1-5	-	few	TGCGCCAGCAGCCAAGGCCCCGGGCGATTGGGGAGCAATCAGCCCCAGCATTTT	CASSQGPGRLGSNQPQHF
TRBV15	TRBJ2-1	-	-	TGTGCCACCAGCAGAGTCCGGGAAGAGCAGTTCTTC	CATSRVREEQFF
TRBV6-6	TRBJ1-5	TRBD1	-	TGTGCCAGCGGACAGGGGGCTAATCAGCCCCAGCATTTT	CASGQGANQPQHF
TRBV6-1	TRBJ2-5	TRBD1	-	TGTGCCAGCAGTGACAGGGGGCACCAAGAGACCCAGTACTTC	CASSDRGHQETQYF
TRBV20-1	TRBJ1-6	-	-	TGCAGTGCTAGACCTAATTCACCCCTCCACTTT	CSARPNSPLHF
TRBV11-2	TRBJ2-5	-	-	TGTGCCAGCAGCTCCACCGAGGGCCGCAGGACCCAGTACTTC	CASSSTEGRRTQYF
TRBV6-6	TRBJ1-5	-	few	TGTGCCAGCAGTTACGGCCAGTATAGCAATCAGCCCCAGCATTTT	CASSYGQYSNQPQHF
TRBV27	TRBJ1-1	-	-	TGTGCCAGCAGCGCCTCGTGGGGGACGAACACTGAAGCTTTCTTT	CASSASWGTNTEAFF
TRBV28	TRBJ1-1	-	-	TGTGCCAGCAGTTCCACCGACACAGGGAACACTGAAGCTTTCTTT	CASSSTDTGNTEAFF
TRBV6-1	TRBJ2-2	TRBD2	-	TGTGCCAGCAGTGAAGAGACTAGCGGGGGACTCGGGACCGGGGAGCTGTTTTTT	CASSEETSGGLGTGELFF
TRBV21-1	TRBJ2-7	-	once	TGTGCCAGCAGCAAAGTTATAGGGCGGGGCCAGGGGGAGAACTACGAGCAGTACTTC	CASSKVIGRGQGENYEQYF
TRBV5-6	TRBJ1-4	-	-	TGTGCCAGCAGCCTCAGGGCAACTAATGAAAAACTGTTTTTT	CASSLRATNEKLFF
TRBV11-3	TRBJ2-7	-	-	TGTGCCAGCAGCTTAGGGGCGGCCTACGAGCAGTACTTC	CASSLGAAYEQYF
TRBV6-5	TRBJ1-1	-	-	TGTGCCAGCAGTTACTCGAACGTAAACACTGAAGCTTTCTTT	CASSYSNVNTEAFF
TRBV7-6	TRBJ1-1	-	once	TGTGCCAGCCTGACAGTGAACACTGAAGCTTTCTTT	CASLTVNTEAFF
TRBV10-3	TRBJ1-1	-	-	TGTGCCATCAGTGAGTCAGAGAACACTGAAGCTTTCTTT	CAISESENTEAFF
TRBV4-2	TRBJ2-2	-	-	TGTGCCAGCAGCCAAACAACTAGCTTGTACACCGGGGAGCTGTTTTTT	CASSQTTSLYTGELFF
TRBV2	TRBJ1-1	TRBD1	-	TGTGCCAGCAGAAGGACAGGGAATTATTTTACTGAAGCTTTCTTT	CASRRTGNYFTEAFF
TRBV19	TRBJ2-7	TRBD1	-	TGTGCCAGTAGTCTAGGACAGGGCTACGCCTACGAGCAGTACTTC	CASSLGQGYAYEQYF
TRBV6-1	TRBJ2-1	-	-	TGTGCCAGCAGTGAACAGGGGAATGTAGACAATGAGCAGTTCTTC	CASSEQGNVDNEQFF
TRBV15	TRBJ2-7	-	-	TGTGCCACCAGCAGAGATCGGGTGGGGTACGAGCAGTACTTC	CATSRDRVGYEQYF
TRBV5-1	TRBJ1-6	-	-	TGCGCCAGCAGCCCCTCGGGGACTAATTCACCCCTCCACTTT	CASSPSGTNSPLHF
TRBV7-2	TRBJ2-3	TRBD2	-	TGTGCCAGCAGAGTAAAGGGACTAGCAGGGTACACAGATACGCAGTATTTT	CASRVKGLAGYTDTQYF
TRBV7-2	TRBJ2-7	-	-	TGTGCCAGCAGCTCCCTTGTCCACTACGAGCAGTACTTC	CASSSLVHYEQYF
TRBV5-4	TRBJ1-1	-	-	TGTGCCAGCTCCCTAGTGGAAGGGAACACTGAAGCTTTCTTT	CASSLVEGNTEAFF
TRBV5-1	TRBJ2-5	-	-	TGCGCCAGCAGCTTAACCCTCCAAGAGACCCAGTACTTC	CASSLTLQETQYF
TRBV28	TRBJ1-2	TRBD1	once	TGTGCCAGCAGCCGCCCGGGACAGGCTTATTATGGCTACACCTTC	CASSRPGQAYYGYTF
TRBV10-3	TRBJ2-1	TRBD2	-	TGTGCCATCAGTCCGGGACTAGCGGGGGGGCCCTATGAGCAGTTCTTC	CAISPGLAGGPYEQFF
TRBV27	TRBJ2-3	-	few	TGTGCCAGCAGTCCCCTGGACAGCACAGATACGCAGTATTTT	CASSPLDSTDTQYF
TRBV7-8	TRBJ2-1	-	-	TGTGCCAGCAGCTTAGTCAGGGGGGGATTCAATGAGCAGTTCTTC	CASSLVRGGFNEQFF